This T cell receptor (beta chain) was captured by sequencing in a study of T cells in Graves' hyperthyroidism and ophthalmopathy. Stable Graves' hyperthyroidism meant no ophthalmopathy progression within 18 months. Many counts were recorded for this clonotype. RNA transcripts served as the template for amplifying TCR beta CDR3 regions. Using the HTBI primer set, a first-round RT-PCR was run on the TCR CDR3. TCRdb used MiXCR to reprocess the multiplex PCR reads, holding one entry per CDR3 protein. This sample has about 350,000 distinct CDR3 sequences, with about 18% found just once. The source of this sequence is a woman younger than 35 with Graves' hyperthyroidism. The sequenced sample was blood.

The CDR3 bases are TGTGCCTGGAGTGTTGAACAGGCTGGGGCCAACGTCCTGACTTTC. It yields the protein CAWSVEQAGANVLTF. The chain is built from TRBV30 and TRBJ2-6, with D perhaps TRBD1 (5 bases). Trimming pared 0 bases from V and 2 bases from J, leaving 8 bases between. The CDR3 has 15 amino acids. Germline loops: CDR1 GTSNPN, CDR2 SVGIG (reference sequence).